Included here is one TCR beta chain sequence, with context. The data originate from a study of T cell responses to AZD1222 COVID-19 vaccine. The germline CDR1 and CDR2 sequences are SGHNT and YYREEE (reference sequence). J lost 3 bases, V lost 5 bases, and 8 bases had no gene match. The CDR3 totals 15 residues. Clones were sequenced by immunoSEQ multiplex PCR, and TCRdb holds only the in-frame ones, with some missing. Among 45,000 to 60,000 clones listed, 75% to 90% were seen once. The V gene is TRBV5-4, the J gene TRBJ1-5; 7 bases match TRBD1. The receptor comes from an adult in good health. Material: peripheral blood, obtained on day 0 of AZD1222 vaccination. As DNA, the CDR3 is TGTGCCAGCAGTTCTGACAGGGCCCCCAATCAGCCCCAGCATTTT. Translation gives CASSSDRAPNQPQHF.